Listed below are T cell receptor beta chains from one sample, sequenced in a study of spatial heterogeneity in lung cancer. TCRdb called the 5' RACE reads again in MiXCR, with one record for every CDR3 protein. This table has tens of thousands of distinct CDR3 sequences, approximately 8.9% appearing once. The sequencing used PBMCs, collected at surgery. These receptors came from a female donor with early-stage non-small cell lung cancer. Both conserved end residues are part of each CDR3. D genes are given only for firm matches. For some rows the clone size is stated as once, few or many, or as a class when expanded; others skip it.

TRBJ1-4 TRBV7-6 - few CASSLRRGTRGEKLFF TGTGCCAGCAGCTTAAGGCGCGGGACAAGAGGCGAAAAACTGTTTTTT
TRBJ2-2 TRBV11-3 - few CASSSGVQNFTGELFF TGTGCCAGCAGTTCCGGGGTCCAGAATTTCACCGGGGAGCTGTTTTTT
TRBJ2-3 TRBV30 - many CAWSVVTGRTQYF TGTGCCTGGAGTGTCGTAACAGGGCGTACGCAGTATTTT
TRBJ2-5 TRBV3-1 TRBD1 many CASSQGQGAPQYF TGTGCCAGCAGCCAAGGACAGGGAGCTCCCCAGTACTTC
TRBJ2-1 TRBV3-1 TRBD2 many CASLPGLVPYNEQFF TGTGCCAGTTTACCGGGACTAGTCCCCTACAATGAGCAGTTCTTC
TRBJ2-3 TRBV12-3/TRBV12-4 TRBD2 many CASTTGLAGGPNQYF TGTGCCAGCACCACGGGACTAGCGGGAGGCCCCAATCAGTATTTT
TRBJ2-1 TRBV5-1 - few CASSLETAAAYNEQFF TGCGCCAGCAGCTTGGAGACGGCCGCGGCCTACAATGAGCAGTTCTTC
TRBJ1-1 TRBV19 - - CASSINRVGPNTEAFF TGTGCCAGTAGTATCAACAGGGTGGGCCCCAACACTGAAGCTTTCTTT
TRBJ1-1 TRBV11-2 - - CASSLEAMVNTEAFF TGTGCCAGCAGCTTAGAGGCAATGGTGAACACTGAAGCTTTCTTT
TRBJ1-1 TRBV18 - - CASSPSAQGNTEAFF TGTGCCAGCTCACCGTCAGCGCAGGGGAACACTGAAGCTTTCTTT
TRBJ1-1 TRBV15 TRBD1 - CATSTGTGSMNTEAFF TGTGCCACCAGCACCGGGACAGGGTCCATGAACACTGAAGCTTTCTTT
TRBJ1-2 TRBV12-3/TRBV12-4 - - CASSLRGGPNYGYTF TGTGCCAGCAGTTTACGCGGGGGGCCAAACTATGGCTACACCTTC
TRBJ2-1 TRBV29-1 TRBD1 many CSVAKGQFNEQFF TGCAGCGTCGCCAAGGGACAGTTCAATGAGCAGTTCTTC
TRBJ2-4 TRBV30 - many CAWSADINIQYF TGTGCCTGGAGTGCTGACATAAACATTCAGTACTTC
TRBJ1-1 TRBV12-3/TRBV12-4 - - CASILLNTEAFF TGTGCCAGCATCCTACTCAACACTGAAGCTTTCTTT
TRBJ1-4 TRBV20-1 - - CSAGGGGGLFF TGCAGTGCCGGAGGGGGGGGAGGACTGTTTTTT
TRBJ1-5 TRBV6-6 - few CAIRGEALKPQHF TGTGCCATTAGGGGGGAGGCCCTGAAGCCCCAGCATTTT
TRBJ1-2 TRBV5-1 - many CARFYGYTF TGCGCCAGATTTTATGGCTACACCTTC
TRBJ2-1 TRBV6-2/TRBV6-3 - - CASSYSSRGRNEQFF TGTGCCAGCAGTTACTCTTCCAGGGGGAGGAATGAGCAGTTCTTC
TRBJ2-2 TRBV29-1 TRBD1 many CSVRRGTANTGELFF TGCAGCGTTCGGAGAGGGACAGCGAACACCGGGGAGCTGTTTTTT
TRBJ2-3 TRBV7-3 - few CASSSGVLGSNTDTQYF TGTGCCAGCAGCTCTGGAGTCTTAGGGTCTAACACAGATACGCAGTATTTT
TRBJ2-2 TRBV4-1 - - CASSRGTHWNTGELFF TGCGCCAGCAGCCGGGGGACTCATTGGAACACCGGGGAGCTGTTTTTT
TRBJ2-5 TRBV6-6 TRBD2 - CASSGTGGPETQYF TGTGCCAGCAGTGGGACGGGGGGGCCAGAGACCCAGTACTTC
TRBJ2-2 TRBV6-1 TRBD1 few CASSELTGGGGELFF TGTGCCAGCAGTGAGCTGACAGGGGGCGGCGGGGAGCTGTTTTTT